Listed below are T cell receptor beta chains from one sample, sequenced in a study of cytomegalovirus exposure and HLA in healthy donors. Clones were sequenced by immunoSEQ multiplex PCR, and TCRdb holds only the in-frame ones, with some missing. The data show 150,000 to 200,000 clones, with roughly 80% seen just once and less than 8.5% held by the top ten. Sequenced material: PBMCs. These receptors were obtained from a man between 18 and 35 years old in good health and CMV-seropositive. Each CDR3 is given with its conserved first and last residue. The D gene is left open where the match is weak. Clone sizes are given selectively: once, few, many, or a class where the clone is expanded.

D gene	clone size	V gene	J gene	CDR3 length	CDR3 protein	CDR3 DNA
TRBD1	.	TRBV18	TRBJ2-5	14	CASSPREQGGTQYF	TGTGCCAGCTCACCACGGGAACAGGGGGGGACCCAGTACTTC
.	.	TRBV7-9	TRBJ1-4	16	CASSKGGPVPNEKLFF	TGTGCCAGCAGCAAAGGTGGGCCAGTTCCAAATGAAAAACTGTTTTTT
.	.	TRBV27	TRBJ1-5	15	CASSLGAAGNQPQHF	TGTGCCAGCAGTTTAGGTGCGGCAGGGAATCAGCCCCAGCATTTT
TRBD2	.	TRBV5-1	TRBJ2-1	15	CASSSTSGSYNEQFF	TGCGCCAGCAGCTCCACTAGCGGGAGCTACAATGAGCAGTTCTTC
TRBD2	once	TRBV29-1	TRBJ2-1	16	CSVAGTSGSSYNEQFF	TGCAGCGTAGCCGGGACTAGCGGGTCCTCCTACAATGAGCAGTTCTTC
.	.	TRBV2	TRBJ2-2	14	CASSEIVSTGELFF	TGTGCCAGCAGTGAGATAGTAAGCACCGGGGAGCTGTTTTTT
TRBD2	.	TRBV5-1	TRBJ2-7	16	CASSLDWSGDSGEQYF	TGCGCCAGCAGCTTGGATTGGAGCGGGGATTCGGGCGAGCAGTACTTC
TRBD1	many	TRBV18	TRBJ1-1	14	CASSQGQGNTEAFF	TGTGCCAGCTCACAGGGACAGGGGAACACTGAAGCTTTCTTT
.	once	TRBV10-3	TRBJ1-2	14	CAISESIGEQGYTF	TGTGCCATCAGTGAGTCTATAGGGGAACAGGGCTACACCTTC
TRBD2	once	TRBV7-2	TRBJ2-2	15	CASSLSSGSPRELFF	TGTGCCAGCAGCTTATCCAGCGGGAGTCCCCGGGAGCTGTTTTTT
.	once	TRBV5-4	TRBJ1-2	15	CASSPAWTPDYGYTF	TGTGCCAGCAGCCCAGCATGGACACCGGACTATGGCTACACCTTC
TRBD1	.	TRBV19	TRBJ2-2	16	CASSIKGALSTGELFF	TGTGCCAGTAGTATAAAGGGGGCATTGAGCACCGGGGAGCTGTTTTTT
TRBD2	.	TRBV9	TRBJ2-5	16	CASSVGLAGVGETQYF	TGTGCCAGCAGCGTAGGGCTAGCGGGAGTGGGAGAGACCCAGTACTTC
.	.	TRBV19	TRBJ1-3	16	CASSPDDRPYGNTIYF	TGTGCCAGTAGTCCCGACGACAGGCCCTACGGAAACACCATATATTTT
.	.	TRBV13	TRBJ1-2	14	CASSLGRDGYGYTF	TGTGCCAGCAGCTTAGGCAGGGATGGTTATGGCTACACCTTC
TRBD1	once	TRBV6-1	TRBJ1-5	15	CASSPGTDSNQPQHF	TGTGCCAGCAGTCCCGGGACAGATAGCAATCAGCCCCAGCATTTT
TRBD1	.	TRBV5-1	TRBJ2-3	17	CASSRTWRDRGPDTQYF	TGCGCCAGCAGCCGGACCTGGAGGGACAGGGGGCCAGATACGCAGTATTTT
.	.	TRBV2	TRBJ1-1	16	CASSVKSPRVNTEAFF	TGTGCCAGCAGTGTCAAAAGTCCGAGGGTGAACACTGAAGCTTTCTTT
TRBD2	few	TRBV7-2	TRBJ2-7	15	CASSWGLAGENEQYF	TGTGCCAGCAGCTGGGGACTAGCGGGAGAGAACGAGCAGTACTTC
.	.	TRBV30	TRBJ1-1	12	CAWIGATTEAFF	TGTGCCTGGATAGGGGCGACCACTGAAGCTTTCTTT
TRBD2	.	TRBV6-5	TRBJ2-5	13	CASSYGASGTQYF	TGTGCCAGCAGTTACGGAGCTAGCGGTACCCAGTACTTC
TRBD2	.	TRBV13	TRBJ2-2	17	CASSLAGLAGFVGELFF	TGTGCCAGCAGCTTAGCCGGACTAGCGGGTTTCGTCGGGGAGCTGTTTTTT
.	.	TRBV12-5	TRBJ2-1	15	CASGRRVGVADEQFF	TGTGCTAGTGGCCGGAGGGTGGGAGTTGCGGATGAGCAGTTCTTC
.	.	TRBV6-1	TRBJ2-3	14	CANKLDRSTDTQYF	TGTGCCAACAAACTCGACAGAAGCACAGATACGCAGTATTTT
TRBD1	.	TRBV4-2	TRBJ1-2	16	CASSQETGSSLYGYTF	TGTGCCAGCAGCCAGGAGACAGGGAGTTCCCTCTATGGCTACACCTTC
TRBD1	.	TRBV9	TRBJ2-1	16	CASTGRGGQGYNEQFF	TGTGCCAGCACCGGTAGAGGGGGACAGGGGTACAATGAGCAGTTCTTC
.	.	TRBV25-1	TRBJ2-6	16	CASSMTAVSGANVLTF	TGTGCCAGCAGTATGACAGCCGTCTCTGGGGCCAACGTCCTGACTTTC
.	.	TRBV27	TRBJ1-2	14	CASSPLANRGGYTF	TGTGCCAGCAGCCCCCTCGCCAACCGGGGGGGCTACACCTTC
TRBD2	.	TRBV19	TRBJ2-1	15	CASSPGLAGFNEQFF	TGTGCCAGTAGTCCTGGACTAGCGGGATTTAATGAGCAGTTCTTC
TRBD2	.	TRBV18	TRBJ2-4	20	CASSPQEGTSGALAKNIQYF	TGTGCCAGCTCACCTCAGGAAGGGACTAGCGGAGCACTAGCCAAAAACATTCAGTACTTC
TRBD2	few	TRBV4-2	TRBJ2-7	15	CASSPSQRDSYEQYF	TGTGCCAGCAGCCCCTCCCAGCGGGACTCCTACGAGCAGTACTTC
TRBD2	.	TRBV28	TRBJ2-6	20	CASSPNSLAGDLGGANVLTF	TGTGCCAGCAGTCCCAACTCCCTAGCGGGAGATTTGGGTGGGGCCAACGTCCTGACTTTC
TRBD2	.	TRBV18	TRBJ2-2	16	CASSRVAGEFAGELFF	TGTGCCAGCTCCAGAGTAGCGGGAGAGTTTGCCGGGGAGCTGTTTTTT
.	.	TRBV15	TRBJ1-5	15	CATSRDPGGGQPQHF	TGTGCCACCAGCAGAGATCCCGGCGGCGGACAGCCCCAGCATTTT
TRBD2	.	TRBV7-9	TRBJ2-3	16	CASSSGTSGSTDTQYF	TGTGCCAGCAGCTCCGGGACTAGCGGGAGCACAGATACGCAGTATTTT
TRBD1	.	TRBV19	TRBJ1-4	14	CASREPGGPGKLFF	TGTGCCAGTAGGGAGCCAGGGGGGCCAGGAAAACTGTTTTTT
.	.	TRBV27	TRBJ2-7	15	CASSFFWLPFSEQYF	TGTGCCAGCAGTTTTTTTTGGCTGCCTTTTTCCGAGCAGTACTTC
.	.	TRBV6-5	TRBJ2-4	13	CASSYSSGTRWYF	TGTGCCAGCAGTTACTCATCGGGGACACGTTGGTACTTC
TRBD1	.	TRBV28	TRBJ2-1	14	CASSLVRGHNEQFF	TGTGCCAGCAGTTTGGTCAGGGGGCACAATGAGCAGTTCTTC
.	many	TRBV6-6	TRBJ2-1	14	CASSYQTRGGEQFF	TGTGCCAGCAGTTACCAGACTAGAGGCGGTGAGCAGTTCTTC